Listed below are T cell receptor beta chains from one sample, sequenced in a study of cytomegalovirus exposure and HLA in healthy donors. Sequenced by immunoSEQ multiplex PCR; TCRdb stores in-frame clones only, minus some. Of under 200,000 clones in the sample, 65% to 90% were seen once. Sequencing was carried out using PBMCs. The receptors originated from a woman aged 25 to 39 in good health and CMV-seronegative. Each CDR3 is given with its conserved first and last residue. Fields, in order: clone size, D gene, V gene, J gene, CDR3 protein, CDR3 DNA. A D gene is named only where the DNA matches it firmly. The size field is filled for only some rows; it gives once, few, many or a size class.

.	.	TRBV6-4	TRBJ1-2	CASSPNRANYGYTF	TGTGCCAGCAGCCCCAACAGGGCTAACTATGGCTACACCTTC
.	TRBD2	TRBV10-3	TRBJ2-2	CAISALAGALGSGELFF	TGTGCCATCAGTGCACTAGCGGGGGCCTTGGGGTCCGGGGAGCTGTTTTTT
.	.	TRBV30	TRBJ2-7	CAWSGDLSSYEQYF	TGTGCCTGGAGTGGGGACTTGAGCTCCTACGAGCAGTACTTC
few	TRBD1	TRBV4-1	TRBJ1-6	CASSDRGPNSPLHF	TGCGCCAGCAGCGACAGGGGCCCGAATTCACCCCTCCACTTT
.	.	TRBV4-1	TRBJ1-3	CASSQSTVSGNTIYF	TGCGCCAGCAGCCAATCGACAGTCTCTGGAAACACCATATATTTT
.	.	TRBV5-1	TRBJ1-3	CASSLGGHSSGNTIYF	TGCGCCAGCAGCTTGGGGGGACATTCCTCTGGAAACACCATATATTTT
.	TRBD2	TRBV29-1	TRBJ2-7	CSAWTSGSVGEQYF	TGCAGCGCGTGGACTAGCGGGAGTGTTGGCGAGCAGTACTTC
.	TRBD1	TRBV4-2	TRBJ1-5	CASSLDGTGGNQPQHF	TGTGCCAGCAGCCTCGACGGGACAGGGGGCAATCAGCCCCAGCATTTT
few	.	TRBV6-1	TRBJ2-1	CASRKGQTYNEQFF	TGTGCCAGCAGGAAAGGACAGACATACAATGAGCAGTTCTTC
.	TRBD2	TRBV14	TRBJ2-2	CASSQDWEGLPSVNTGELFF	TGTGCCAGCAGCCAAGATTGGGAGGGCCTACCCTCTGTTAACACCGGGGAGCTGTTTTTT
.	.	TRBV7-9	TRBJ2-7	CASSEAYEQYF	TGTGCCAGCAGCGAAGCCTATGAGCAGTACTTC
.	.	TRBV2	TRBJ2-5	CASSEQGGTQYF	TGTGCCAGCAGTGAGCAAGGGGGGACCCAGTACTTC
.	.	TRBV27	TRBJ1-5	CASSPRSNQPQHF	TGTGCCAGCAGTCCCCGTAGCAATCAGCCCCAGCATTTT
once	.	TRBV19	TRBJ1-2	CASSRDNTGRTGYTF	TGTGCCAGTAGTAGGGACAATACAGGAAGGACGGGCTACACCTTC
.	TRBD1	TRBV28	TRBJ2-1	CASSLLIGQASYNEQFF	TGTGCCAGCAGTTTATTGATAGGACAGGCCTCCTACAATGAGCAGTTCTTC
.	TRBD1	TRBV9	TRBJ1-3	CASSAGTGRWNTIYF	TGTGCCAGCAGCGCAGGGACAGGGCGGTGGAACACCATATATTTT
once	.	TRBV7-3	TRBJ2-3	CASSPEGFGTDTQYF	TGTGCCAGCAGCCCGGAGGGTTTTGGCACAGATACGCAGTATTTT
.	.	TRBV29-1	TRBJ2-1	CSVDRGFYNEQFF	TGCAGCGTTGACAGGGGATTCTACAATGAGCAGTTCTTC
.	.	TRBV11-2	TRBJ1-2	CASSVSATNYGYTF	TGTGCCAGCAGCGTGAGTGCAACCAACTATGGCTACACCTTC
.	TRBD2	TRBV28	TRBJ2-7	CASSLRGDSYEQYF	TGTGCCAGCAGTTTACGGGGGGACTCCTACGAGCAGTACTTC
.	.	TRBV7-9	TRBJ2-1	CASSSWTGEQFF	TGTGCCAGCAGCTCCTGGACTGGTGAGCAGTTCTTC
.	TRBD2	TRBV7-8	TRBJ2-1	CASSLSLAGGLSYNEQFF	TGTGCCAGCAGCTTATCCCTAGCGGGGGGATTATCCTACAATGAGCAGTTCTTC
.	TRBD2	TRBV10-3	TRBJ2-1	CAISSSGEKQFF	TGTGCCATCAGTTCTAGCGGGGAAAAGCAGTTCTTC
.	.	TRBV7-9	TRBJ2-6	CASSSINSGANVLTF	TGTGCCAGCAGCTCCATCAACTCTGGGGCCAACGTCCTGACTTTC
.	TRBD2	TRBV6-4	TRBJ2-7	CASRLGGGTYEQYF	TGTGCCAGCAGACTAGGCGGGGGGACCTACGAGCAGTACTTC
.	.	TRBV29-1	TRBJ1-2	CSVDSGANYGYTF	TGCAGCGTTGATTCAGGGGCGAACTATGGCTACACCTTC
.	.	TRBV28	TRBJ1-1	CASSARVLDTEAFF	TGTGCCAGCAGTGCCAGGGTTTTGGACACTGAAGCTTTCTTT
few	.	TRBV25-1	TRBJ1-2	CASSESPRGKRDGYTF	TGTGCCAGCAGTGAATCCCCTCGGGGGAAACGGGATGGCTACACCTTC
.	.	TRBV7-2	TRBJ2-5	CASSLAASEETQYF	TGTGCCAGCAGCTTAGCGGCCTCAGAAGAGACCCAGTACTTC
.	.	TRBV30	TRBJ2-7	CAHMTESYEQYF	TGTGCCCACATGACAGAGTCCTACGAGCAGTACTTC
.	TRBD1	TRBV19	TRBJ1-2	CASSSLTGRLLSNYGYTF	TGTGCCAGTAGTTCCTTGACAGGGCGTCTGCTATCTAACTATGGCTACACCTTC
.	.	TRBV6-5	TRBJ2-2	CASSYTDRPPTGELFF	TGTGCCAGCAGTTACACCGACAGGCCACCTACCGGGGAGCTGTTTTTT
.	TRBD2	TRBV14	TRBJ2-4	CASSLTTGLAGVAGNIQYF	TGTGCCAGCAGCTTAACTACCGGACTAGCGGGGGTGGCCGGAAACATTCAGTACTTC
.	TRBD2	TRBV11-2	TRBJ2-1	CASSLVPAGAYYNEQFF	TGTGCCAGCAGCTTAGTTCCAGCGGGGGCCTATTACAATGAGCAGTTCTTC
once	TRBD1	TRBV28	TRBJ2-7	CASRPNGRGREQYF	TGTGCCAGCAGACCGAATGGCAGGGGGCGGGAGCAGTACTTC
.	.	TRBV6-6	TRBJ2-5	CASSPPPGETQYF	TGTGCCAGCAGTCCCCCCCCAGGAGAGACCCAGTACTTC
.	.	TRBV11-3	TRBJ2-2	CASSGAPRGGELFF	TGTGCCAGCAGCGGGGCCCCGCGGGGCGGGGAGCTGTTTTTT
few	TRBD2	TRBV27	TRBJ2-7	CASSLTSGRAYEQYF	TGTGCCAGCAGTTTAACTAGCGGGAGGGCCTACGAGCAGTACTTC
once	TRBD1	TRBV4-1	TRBJ1-2	CASSQGDRALGYTF	TGCGCCAGCAGCCAAGGCGACAGGGCTCTTGGCTACACCTTC
.	TRBD2	TRBV5-4	TRBJ2-3	CASSLGGTSGDTQYF	TGTGCCAGCAGCTTGGGGGGGACTAGTGGGGATACGCAGTATTTT
few	TRBD1	TRBV29-1	TRBJ2-1	CSVDRGRRDEQFF	TGCAGCGTTGACAGGGGGCGGCGGGATGAGCAGTTCTTC
.	TRBD1	TRBV2	TRBJ1-1	CASREDRERGTEAFF	TGTGCCAGCAGGGAGGACAGGGAGCGAGGAACTGAAGCTTTCTTT
.	.	TRBV5-1	TRBJ2-3	CASSPAAGAMGTDTQYF	TGCGCCAGCAGCCCGGCCGCAGGGGCGATGGGCACAGATACGCAGTATTTT
few	.	TRBV4-2	TRBJ1-2	CASSQDVDYGYTF	TGTGCCAGCAGCCAAGATGTAGACTATGGCTACACCTTC
.	.	TRBV5-1	TRBJ1-6	CASSLAGRGSPLHF	TGCGCCAGCAGCTTGGCGGGCAGGGGATCACCCCTCCACTTT
.	TRBD1	TRBV5-6	TRBJ1-2	CASSATGNYGYTF	TGTGCCAGCAGCGCGACAGGGAACTATGGCTACACCTTC
.	.	TRBV7-3	TRBJ2-2	CASSLHEDTGELFF	TGTGCCAGCAGCCTCCATGAGGACACCGGGGAGCTGTTTTTT
once	.	TRBV19	TRBJ1-5	CASSIEPTQVYSNQPQHF	TGTGCCAGTAGTATAGAACCCACACAGGTCTATAGCAATCAGCCCCAGCATTTT
.	.	TRBV28	TRBJ2-2	CASRPDAARRELFF	TGTGCCAGCAGACCGGATGCGGCCCGAAGGGAGCTGTTTTTT
once	TRBD1	TRBV27	TRBJ2-4	CASSSLDRVPTKNIQYF	TGTGCCAGCAGTTCCCTGGACAGGGTTCCTACCAAAAACATTCAGTACTTC